Below, 27 T cell receptor beta chains from the same sample are listed, as sequenced in a study of STAT5B mutations in CD4+ large granular lymphocyte leukemia (dated by TCRdb to 2021 to 2024). Library construction relied on the immunoSEQ multiplex PCR assay. The clones in this table, taken by TCRdb from immuneACCESS, are in-frame only. Not every clone is retained; where verified, under half of the shortfall comes from an unresolved V gene, and the cause of the rest is unknown. In all, the sample holds 30,000 to 35,000 clones, and 81% of those were seen once. The ten largest clones add up to 3.5% to 5% of the sample. Sequencing was done on a sample of CD4+ T cells from blood buffy coats. All receptors come from a human donor in good health.

J is TRBJ2-2 and V is TRBV30; D gene unclear. The CDR3 has 11 residues. The germline V gene encodes CDR1 GTSNPN and CDR2 SVGIG (reference sequence). The germline V and J ends were trimmed by 8 bases and 6 bases, with 10 bases remaining between them. CDR3 region: CAGRLAGELFF. Written as DNA, the CDR3 is TGTGCCGGACGTTTGGCCGGGGAGCTGTTTTTT. The full variable domain, rest sourced from reference TRBV30 and TRBJ2-2, is SQTIHQWPATLVQPVGSPLSLECTVEGTSNPNLYWYRQAAGRGLQLLFYSVGIGQISSEVPQNLSASRPQDRQFILSSKKLLLSDSGFYLCAGRLAGELFFGEGSRLTVL.

This rearrangement joins TRBV28 to TRBJ1-5; D perhaps matches TRBD1 (6 bases). The CDR3 contains 18 residues. Trimming took off 3 bases at V and 4 bases at J, with 22 bases between the two ends. The V gene's germline CDR1 is MDHEN and CDR2 SYDVKM. The CDR3: CASSFPQLYRAENQPQHF. The CDR3 DNA follows: TGTGCCAGCAGTTTTCCCCAATTATACAGGGCGGAGAATCAGCCCCAGCATTTT.

The sample holds a few counts of this clone. The chain joins TRBV28 to TRBJ1-5, with D uncertain. This CDR3 is 15 amino acids long. Trimming removed 2 bases at V and 7 bases at J, with 15 bases between. Germline assignment: CDR1 MDHEN and CDR2 SYDVKM. The CDR3 DNA reads TGTGCCAGCAGTTTAGGGGTCTGGTCGGGACAGCCCCAGCATTTT. Its translation is CASSLGVWSGQPQHF.

The chain uses TRBV18 and TRBJ2-5; D could derive from TRBD1 or TRBD2 (5 bases each). Germline loops: CDR1 KGHSH, CDR2 LQKENI. V shed 4 bases and J shed 1 base, with 10 bases lying between them. The CDR3 length is 14 residues. In DNA, the CDR3 is TGTGCCAGCTCACGCACCGGGACCCAAGAGACCCAGTACTTC. Translation gives CASSRTGTQETQYF.

The chain employs TRBV7-2 and TRBJ2-1, with D possibly being TRBD2 (6 bases). V dropped 5 bases and J dropped 3 bases, with 11 bases sitting between them. The CDR3 loop spans 14 amino acids. Germline V gene sequence: CDR1 SGHTA, CDR2 FQGNSA. The CDR3 DNA sequence: TGTGCCAGCAGCCGAGCGGGCCTCTACAATGAGCAGTTCTTC. Translated, it gives CASSRAGLYNEQFF.

The V call is TRBV6-6, the J call TRBJ2-5; 7 bases align to TRBD1. The germline V gene has CDR1 MNHNY and CDR2 SVGAGI (reference sequence). With V trimmed by 6 bases and J by 2 bases, 3 bases remained unmatched. The CDR3 contains 13 residues. The CDR3 coding sequence is TGTGCCAGCAGGTCAGGGGGTCAAGAGACCCAGTACTTC. This sequence encodes CASRSGGQETQYF.

This rearrangement joins TRBV2 to TRBJ2-3, with TRBD2 matching over 7 bases. V gave up 11 bases and J gave up 0 bases; unmatched junction bases: 11. The CDR3 extends over 15 amino acids. Germline CDR1 is SNHLY and CDR2 is FYNNEI. The CDR3 nucleotides are TGTGCCTCGGGAGGCGGCGGGGGAAGCACAGATACGCAGTATTTT. Its protein is CASGGGGGSTDTQYF.

This chain uses TRBV19 with TRBJ2-7; D remains unclear. Per the germline V gene, CDR1 is LNHDA and CDR2 is SQIVND (reference sequence). Trimming stripped 3 bases from V and 11 bases from J, with 20 bases between. The CDR3 is 14 residues long. CDR3 residues: CASSIGFGDGRKYF. DNA of the CDR3: TGTGCCAGTAGTATTGGATTTGGAGATGGACGTAAGTACTTC.

The V gene is TRBV2, the J gene TRBJ2-1; possible D gene TRBD2, 6 bases. This CDR3 is 15 amino acids long. Trimming took off 4 bases at V and 7 bases at J, with 17 bases between the two ends. Germline CDR1 is SNHLY and CDR2 is FYNNEI. CDR3 in amino acids: CASSVRLALENEQFF. The CDR3 DNA sequence: TGTGCCAGCAGTGTGCGTCTAGCGCTCGAGAATGAGCAGTTCTTC.

This clone was detected once. This chain links TRBV7-9 with TRBJ2-4; no definite D call. The ends were cut back, 5 bases at V and 4 bases at J, with 12 bases in the middle. The CDR3 length is 14 residues. Germline-derived CDR1 and CDR2 are SEHNR and FQNEAQ (reference sequence). CDR3 loop: CASSLGPLKNIQYF. CDR3 in DNA: TGTGCCAGCAGCCTAGGACCCCTAAAAAACATTCAGTACTTC.

This chain uses TRBV7-2 with TRBJ2-3; D is uncertain. This CDR3 is built from 15 residues. Germline CDR1 SGHTA, CDR2 FQGNSA. V was shortened by 2 bases and J by 4 bases, with 13 bases between the two germline ends. CDR3 coding DNA: TGTGCCAGCAGCTTATCGGCAGGCGGATCAGATACGCAGTATTTT. Its protein is CASSLSAGGSDTQYF.

The rearrangement links TRBV7-2 to TRBJ2-1; 8 bases line up with TRBD2. V gave up 4 bases and J gave up 0 bases; unmatched junction bases: 8. The CDR3 has 17 amino acids. Germline V gene sequence: CDR1 SGHTA, CDR2 FQGNSA. DNA of the CDR3: TGTGCCAGCAGCTCCGGGGGGGGACTCTACTCCTACAATGAGCAGTTCTTC. Its translation: CASSSGGGLYSYNEQFF.

This chain's CDR3 is CASSDPGNTIYF. DNA of the CDR3: TGCGCCAGCAGTGATCCTGGAAACACCATATATTTT. The chain employs TRBV10-2 and TRBJ1-3; no reliable D call. The V gene lost 3 bases and the J gene lost 2 bases, with 2 bases spanning the gap. Germline V gene sequence: CDR1 WSHSY, CDR2 SAAADI. This CDR3 region has 12 residues.

The chain joins TRBV7-2 to TRBJ1-2, with 9 bases that match TRBD1. The germline gives CDR1 SGHTA, CDR2 FQGNSA. The J segment lost 8 bases and the V segment lost 6 bases, leaving 10 bases of the junction unmatched. The CDR3 is made up of 14 amino acids. As DNA, the CDR3 is TGTGCCAGCAGGACCTCCGGGACAGGGACCGGCTACACCTTC. Its translation: CASRTSGTGTGYTF. The variable domain in full, with the rest retrieved from reference TRBV7-2 and TRBJ1-2, is GAGVSQSPSNKVTEKGKDVELRCDPISGHTALYWYRQSLGQGLEFLIYFQGNSAPDKSGLPSDRFSAERTGGSVSTLTIQRTQQEDSAVYLCASRTSGTGTGYTFGSGTRLTVV.

This CDR3 reads CASSFQGRTEAFF. In DNA form, the CDR3 reads TGCGCCAGCAGCTTTCAGGGGCGAACTGAAGCTTTCTTT. The chain uses TRBV5-1 and TRBJ1-1; D is perhaps TRBD1 (6 bases). V was trimmed by 2 bases and J by 5 bases, leaving 10 bases between them. Looked up from germline, CDR1 is SGHRS and CDR2 is YFSETQ. This CDR3 has 13 amino acids.

The rearrangement uses TRBV9 and TRBJ2-1, with TRBD2 identical over 7 bases. The CDR3 length is 17 residues. V gave up 4 bases and J gave up 0 bases; unmatched junction bases: 10. Germline loops: CDR1 SGDLS, CDR2 YYNGEE. CDR3 nucleotides: TGTGCCAGCAGCCCCCGGGAGCGGGGCCGCTCCTACAATGAGCAGTTCTTC. As protein: CASSPRERGRSYNEQFF.

The chain carries TRBV28 and TRBJ2-1, with TRBD1 as a possible D gene (6 bases). Trimming took 4 bases from V and 8 from J, leaving 21 bases between them. The CDR3 contains 16 residues. In germline, CDR1 is MDHEN, CDR2 SYDVKM. In DNA form, the CDR3 reads TGTGCCAGCAGTTGGATTAGCGACAGGTCCCTGTATGAGCAGTTCTTC. The encoded protein is CASSWISDRSLYEQFF. Full variable domain (rest looked up from reference TRBV28 and TRBJ2-1): DVKVTQSSRYLVKRTGEKVFLECVQDMDHENMFWYRQDPGLGLRLIYFSYDVKMKEKGDIPEGYSVSREKKERFSLILESASTNQTSMYLCASSWISDRSLYEQFFGPGTRLTVL.

This rearrangement joins TRBV19 to TRBJ2-3; TRBD2 aligns across 10 bases. There are 17 residues in the CDR3. CDR1 is LNHDA, CDR2 SQIVND, per germline (reference sequence). V was pared by 5 bases and J by 4 bases, with 12 bases of the junction left unmatched. CDR3 protein: CASSSSLSGRVADTQYF. DNA for the CDR3: TGTGCCAGTAGTTCTTCCCTCAGCGGGAGGGTCGCAGATACGCAGTATTTT.

J is TRBJ2-7 and V is TRBV5-5; 8 bases map to TRBD2. Germline lookup yields CDR1 SGHKS and CDR2 YYEKEE (reference sequence). V lost 0 bases, J lost 2 bases, and 1 base stayed unmatched. The CDR3 has 14 residues. The CDR3 region has the DNA TGTGCCAGCAGCTTGGCGGGAGGGCCCTACGAGCAGTACTTC. Protein: CASSLAGGPYEQYF.

The V call is TRBV19, the J call TRBJ2-5; perhaps TRBD2 as D (7 bases). The CDR3 extends over 15 amino acids. Trimming cost V 1 base and J 4 bases, with 13 bases left between them. Looked up from germline, CDR1 is LNHDA and CDR2 is SQIVND (reference sequence). CDR3 bases: TGTGCCAGTAGTATAGTACGGGGGGCCGGAGAGACCCAGTACTTC. Protein sequence: CASSIVRGAGETQYF.

This chain links TRBV28 with TRBJ2-7; 10 bases map to TRBD1. The CDR3 loop spans 14 amino acids. The V segment lost 5 bases and the J segment 9 bases; nucleotides outside the gene matches: 10. CDR1 and CDR2 (germline): MDHEN, SYDVKM. CDR3 loop: CASSPYPGQGPQYF. The CDR3, as DNA: TGTGCCAGCAGTCCATATCCGGGACAGGGGCCGCAGTACTTC. The full variable domain, rest sourced from reference TRBV28 and TRBJ2-7, is DVKVTQSSRYLVKRTGEKVFLECVQDMDHENMFWYRQDPGLGLRLIYFSYDVKMKEKGDIPEGYSVSREKKERFSLILESASTNQTSMYLCASSPYPGQGPQYFGPGTRLTVT.

V is TRBV25-1 and J is TRBJ2-1; possibly TRBD2 for D (6 bases). CDR3 length equals 15 residues. Germline lookup yields CDR1 MGHDK and CDR2 SYGVNS. Trimming removed 1 base from V and 7 bases from J, with 14 bases in between. CDR3 region: CASSEFGSSRNEQFF. CDR3 coding DNA: TGTGCCAGCAGTGAATTCGGGAGTAGCAGAAATGAGCAGTTCTTC.

This chain links TRBV7-3 with TRBJ2-6; 8 bases fit TRBD1. The CDR3 consists of 17 residues. The V gene end was trimmed by 2 bases and the J gene end by 3 bases; junction bases not matched to a gene: 6. Per germline, CDR1 SGHTA and CDR2 FQGTGA. CDR3 coding DNA: TGTGCCAGCAGCTTAGCAGGGGGCGCACATGGGGCCAACGTCCTGACTTTC. Its translation is CASSLAGGAHGANVLTF.

This clone was seen a few times. The chain combines TRBV18 with TRBJ1-1; D unclear. The CDR3 covers 16 residues. Trimming shortened V by 1 base and J by 5 bases, and 17 bases separated the two germline ends. Per the germline V gene, CDR1 is KGHSH and CDR2 is LQKENI. CDR3 amino acids: CASSPQGGSSKTEAFF. CDR3 nucleotides: TGTGCCAGCTCACCACAGGGTGGCAGCTCGAAGACTGAAGCTTTCTTT.

The chain has TRBV6-6 and TRBJ2-5; 8 bases map to TRBD2. V lost 2 bases and J lost 5; bases outside the gene matches: 10. The germline V gene encodes CDR1 MNHNY and CDR2 SVGAGI (reference sequence). The CDR3 covers 16 residues. CDR3 sequence reads: CASSYPAGVNPETQYF. Here the CDR3 DNA reads TGTGCCAGCAGTTACCCAGCGGGAGTAAACCCCGAGACCCAGTACTTC.

This clone was seen only a few times. This sequence joins TRBV6-6 and TRBJ1-1; no firm D call. CDR1 and CDR2 (germline): MNHNY, SVGAGI (reference sequence). Trimming removed 5 bases from V and 1 base from J, with 11 bases in between. This CDR3 contains 14 residues. CDR3 protein: CASSLDAGNTEAFF. CDR3 sequence (DNA): TGTGCCAGCAGTCTCGACGCGGGGAACACTGAAGCTTTCTTT.

The rearrangement links TRBV11-2 to TRBJ2-7; TRBD2 matches 8 bases. The trim removed 3 bases at V and 6 bases at J, leaving 7 bases unmatched. The CDR3 has 14 residues. Looked up from germline, CDR1 is SGHAT and CDR2 is FQNNGV. CDR3 bases: TGTGCCAGCAGCTTTGGGGTTCGGGGGGGCGAGCAGTACTTC. It translates to CASSFGVRGGEQYF.